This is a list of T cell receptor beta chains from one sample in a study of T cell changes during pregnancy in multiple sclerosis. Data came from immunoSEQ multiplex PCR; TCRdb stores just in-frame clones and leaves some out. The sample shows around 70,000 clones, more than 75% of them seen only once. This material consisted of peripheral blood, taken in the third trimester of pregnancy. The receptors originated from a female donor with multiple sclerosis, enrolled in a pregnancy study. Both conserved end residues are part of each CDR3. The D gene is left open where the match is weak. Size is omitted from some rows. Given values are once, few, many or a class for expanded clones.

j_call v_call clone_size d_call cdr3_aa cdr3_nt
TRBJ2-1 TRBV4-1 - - CASSQGALRDTYNEQFF TGCGCCAGCAGCCAAGGGGCGCTTCGGGACACCTACAATGAGCAGTTCTTC
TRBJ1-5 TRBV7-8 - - CASSLIQGQPQHF TGTGCCAGCAGCCTTATTCAGGGTCAGCCCCAGCATTTT
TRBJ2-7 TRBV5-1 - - CASSQLGYEQYF TGCGCCAGCAGCCAACTCGGGTACGAGCAGTACTTC
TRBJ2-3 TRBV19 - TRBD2 CASSFLGRAGGYTDTQYF TGTGCCAGTAGTTTCCTAGGAAGAGCGGGGGGGTACACAGATACGCAGTATTTT
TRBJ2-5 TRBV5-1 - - CASSWQGQETQYF TGCGCCAGCAGCTGGCAGGGGCAAGAGACCCAGTACTTC
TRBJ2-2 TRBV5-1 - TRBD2 CASSLSPSGGANTGELFF TGCGCCAGCAGCTTGTCTCCTAGCGGGGGGGCGAACACCGGGGAGCTGTTTTTT
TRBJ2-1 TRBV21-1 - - CASSKDTGQPPNEQFF TGTGCCAGCAGCAAAGATACGGGACAGCCCCCAAATGAGCAGTTCTTC
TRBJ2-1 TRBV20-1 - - CMRNEQFF TGCATGCGTAATGAGCAGTTCTTC
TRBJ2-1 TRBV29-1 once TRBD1 CSEGTGGGNEQFF TGCAGCGAAGGGACAGGGGGGGGAAATGAGCAGTTCTTC
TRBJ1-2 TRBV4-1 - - CASSQVAGSGYTF TGCGCCAGCAGCCAAGTCGCAGGGTCGGGCTACACCTTC
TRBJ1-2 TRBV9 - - CASSVVGGLNGYTF TGTGCCAGCAGCGTAGTCGGCGGCTTGAATGGCTACACCTTC
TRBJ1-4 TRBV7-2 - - CASSSSSGNEKLFF TGTGCCAGCAGCTCTTCGTCGGGGAATGAAAAACTGTTTTTT
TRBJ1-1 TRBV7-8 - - CASSLEGLGKAFF TGTGCCAGCAGCTTAGAGGGGCTAGGGAAAGCTTTCTTT
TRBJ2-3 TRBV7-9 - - CASSSGQTDTQYF TGTGCCAGCAGCTCCGGACAGACAGATACGCAGTATTTT
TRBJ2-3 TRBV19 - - CASSTLRDFRDTQYF TGTGCCAGTAGTACACTCCGGGACTTTAGAGATACGCAGTATTTT
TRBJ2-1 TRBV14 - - CASSPSLSYNEQFF TGTGCCAGCAGTCCCTCTCTATCCTACAATGAGCAGTTCTTC
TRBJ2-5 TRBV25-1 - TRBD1 CASSVPERGGAETQYF TGTGCCAGCAGTGTCCCTGAAAGAGGGGGCGCCGAGACCCAGTACTTC
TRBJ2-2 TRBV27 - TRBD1 CASSRDRKNTGELFF TGTGCCAGCAGTCGGGACAGAAAAAACACCGGGGAGCTGTTTTTT
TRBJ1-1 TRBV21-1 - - CASSDTRDRGMNTEAFF TGTGCCAGCAGCGATACCCGGGACAGGGGAATGAACACTGAAGCTTTCTTT
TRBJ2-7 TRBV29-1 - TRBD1 CSVGDRPSSYEQYF TGCAGCGTGGGGGACAGACCTTCCTCCTACGAGCAGTACTTC
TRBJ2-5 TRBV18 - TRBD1 CASSPRYRVGQGGETQYF TGTGCCAGCTCACCTAGATACAGGGTGGGACAGGGGGGAGAGACCCAGTACTTC
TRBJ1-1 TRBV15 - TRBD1 CATSSVRTGGTEAFF TGTGCCACCAGCAGTGTGCGGACAGGGGGCACTGAAGCTTTCTTT
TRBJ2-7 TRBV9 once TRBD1 CASSGTGGDYEQYF TGTGCCAGCAGCGGGACAGGTGGGGACTACGAGCAGTACTTC
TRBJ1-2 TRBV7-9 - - CASSSNGGGYGYTF TGTGCCAGCAGCTCCAACGGGGGGGGCTATGGCTACACCTTC
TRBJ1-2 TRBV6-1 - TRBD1 CASSLPGQGVRGYTF TGTGCCAGCAGTCTCCCGGGACAGGGAGTTAGGGGCTACACCTTC
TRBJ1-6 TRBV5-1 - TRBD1 CASSPGQVPFDSPLHF TGCGCCAGCAGCCCGGGACAGGTCCCCTTCGATTCACCCCTCCACTTT
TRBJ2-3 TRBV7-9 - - CASSLAFGGAIDTQYF TGTGCCAGCAGCTTAGCGTTTGGCGGGGCTATAGATACGCAGTATTTT
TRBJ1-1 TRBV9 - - CASSVQQGRSEAFF TGTGCCAGCAGCGTCCAACAGGGTAGGAGTGAAGCTTTCTTT
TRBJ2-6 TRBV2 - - CASSEARGFGANVLTF TGTGCCAGCAGTGAAGCGCGGGGCTTTGGGGCCAACGTCCTGACTTTC
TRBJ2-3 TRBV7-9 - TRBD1 CASSSDRGLRDTQYF TGTGCCAGCAGCTCGGACAGGGGGCTGAGGGATACGCAGTATTTT
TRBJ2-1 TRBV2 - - CATMGDTIYNEQFF TGTGCCACCATGGGGGACACAATTTACAATGAGCAGTTCTTC
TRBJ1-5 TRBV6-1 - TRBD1 CASSDQDRASQPQHF TGTGCCAGCAGTGATCAGGACAGGGCGAGTCAGCCCCAGCATTTT
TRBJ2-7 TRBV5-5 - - CASSLAGYYEQYF TGTGCCAGCAGCTTGGCCGGGTACTACGAGCAGTACTTC
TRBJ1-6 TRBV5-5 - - CASSAHPTGDSPLHF TGTGCCAGCAGCGCTCACCCGACAGGAGATTCACCCCTCCACTTT
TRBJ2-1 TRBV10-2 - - CASSKMTAGALYNEQFF TGCGCCAGCAGTAAAATGACAGCAGGGGCCCTATACAATGAGCAGTTCTTC
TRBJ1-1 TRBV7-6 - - CASSPTQYLNTEAFF TGTGCCAGCAGCCCCACACAATATTTGAACACTGAAGCTTTCTTT
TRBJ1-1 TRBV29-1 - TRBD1 CSASGQLNTEAFF TGCAGCGCCTCGGGACAGTTGAACACTGAAGCTTTCTTT
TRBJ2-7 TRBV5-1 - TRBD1 CASSWLATGVYEQYF TGCGCCAGCAGCTGGCTCGCGACAGGGGTCTACGAGCAGTACTTC
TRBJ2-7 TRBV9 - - CASSVEPGRSYEQYF TGTGCCAGCAGCGTAGAACCAGGTAGATCCTACGAGCAGTACTTC
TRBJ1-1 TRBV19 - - CASSRSRGVTNTEAFF TGTGCCAGTAGTAGATCCAGGGGAGTTACGAACACTGAAGCTTTCTTT